This T cell receptor beta chain stems from a study of T cell responses to AZD1222 COVID-19 vaccine. Study summary: Second doses at about 4 or about 12 weeks were pooled. The study's findings and limits: Females outnumbered males among donors, who were mostly white British; clonal diversity was possibly underestimated.

The protocol was immunoSEQ multiplex PCR, while the TCRdb copy is restricted to in-frame clones and leaves out a portion. The data hold about 120,000 clones, with 88% observed a single time. Concerning this clone itself: The antigen is undetermined.

CDR1 and CDR2 from the germline V gene are LGHDT and YNNKEL (reference sequence). Germline trimming cut 4 bases from V and 6 bases from J; bases unmatched to any gene: 8. The CDR3 extends over 14 amino acids. The sample consisted of peripheral blood, taken on day 0 of AZD1222 vaccination. The chain carries TRBV3-1 (or the pseudogene TRBV3-2) and TRBJ2-5; 7 bases line up with TRBD1. The clonotype comes from an adult in good health. Here the CDR3 reads CASSLRGPGKTQYF. Here the CDR3 DNA reads TGTGCCAGCAGCCTAAGGGGGCCCGGGAAGACCCAGTACTTC.